The 17 T cell receptor beta chains presented below share a single source sample, sequenced in a study of vaccination effects on CD4 cells after COVID-19. Before any sequencing was done, the ViraFEST assay used viral peptide pools to expand antigen-specific CD4+ T cells. Isolation of CD4+ T cells took place after around 10 days of culture. Neither prior SARS-CoV-2 infection nor positive nucleocapsid antibodies were present in the vaccine recipients. Their cognate antigens are unknown. The protocol was immunoSEQ multiplex PCR, while the TCRdb copy is restricted to in-frame clones and leaves out a portion. The table has 60,000 to 65,000 clones, about 79% seen once. Sequencing used CD4+ T cells from PBMCs cultured with HCoV-OC43 spike peptides, obtained before COVID-19 vaccination. Sample subset: HCoV-OC43 spike overlapping peptide pool stimulation. The source of these receptors is a human donor who received a COVID-19 vaccine.

The genes are TRBV3-1 (or the pseudogene TRBV3-2) and TRBJ2-5; 10 bases align to TRBD2. The CDR3 covers 15 residues. Losses at the gene ends were 4 bases for V and 5 bases for J; bases not matched to a gene: 7. Germline CDR1 is LGHDT and CDR2 is YNNKEL (reference sequence). The DNA of the CDR3 is TGTGCCAGCAGCCGCAGCGGGGGGGCCCGGGAGACCCAGTACTTC. Translated: CASSRSGGARETQYF.

This clone was seen just once. The chain couples TRBV6-4 to TRBJ1-1, with 7 bases fitting TRBD1. The CDR3 length is 13 residues. The trim removed 5 bases at V and 4 bases at J, leaving 4 bases unmatched. Germline V CDR1 and CDR2: MRHNA, SNTAGT. The CDR3 bases are TGTGCCAGCAGTCTGGACAGGAGCACTGAAGCTTTCTTT. Its translation: CASSLDRSTEAFF.

The rearrangement joins TRBV6-5 to TRBJ2-4, with 8 positions matching TRBD1. The germline gives CDR1 MNHEY, CDR2 SVGAGI. The J segment lost 6 bases and the V segment lost 5 bases, leaving 9 bases of the junction unmatched. The CDR3 runs 15 residues. CDR3 sequence reads: CASSHNRGERNIQYF. The CDR3 nucleotides read TGTGCCAGCAGTCATAACAGGGGGGAGAGAAACATTCAGTACTTC.

The chain carries TRBV3-1 (or the pseudogene TRBV3-2) and TRBJ2-1, with 9 bases identical to TRBD1. This CDR3 contains 13 residues. V lost 7 bases, J lost 4 bases, and 2 bases stayed unmatched. Germline-derived CDR1 and CDR2 are LGHDT and YNNKEL (reference sequence). DNA of the CDR3: TGTGCCAGCATCGGACAGGGGTACAATGAGCAGTTCTTC. It is translated as CASIGQGYNEQFF.

V usage is TRBV11-3 and J usage is TRBJ2-5; 9 bases agree with TRBD2. Losses at the gene ends were 5 bases for V and 4 bases for J; bases not matched to a gene: 14. This CDR3 is built from 17 residues. The germline V gene encodes CDR1 SGHNT and CDR2 YENEEA. DNA of the CDR3: TGTGCCAGCAGCCCTGGGACTAGCCCCCTAGTAGGAGAGACCCAGTACTTC. This codes for CASSPGTSPLVGETQYF.

The chain couples TRBV5-1 to TRBJ2-7; 10 positions agree with TRBD1. The CDR3 has 15 residues. CDR1 and CDR2 from the germline V gene are SGHRS and YFSETQ. J lost 0 bases, V lost 3 bases, and 3 bases had no gene match. CDR3 DNA sequence: TGCGCCAGCAGCTGGACAGGGGGAAGCTCCTACGAGCAGTACGTC. Protein product: CASSWTGGSSYEQYV.

The rearrangement uses TRBV5-1 and TRBJ2-5; 11 positions match TRBD1. The CDR3 runs 15 residues. Germline V gene sequence: CDR1 SGHRS, CDR2 YFSETQ. Trimming at V came to 4 bases and at J to 1 base, leaving 3 bases not matched to a gene. The CDR3 region is CASSPGTGGQETQYF. The CDR3 DNA sequence: TGCGCCAGCAGCCCTGGGACAGGGGGCCAAGAGACCCAGTACTTC.

The CDR3, as DNA: TGTGCCAGCAGCTTAGGTAGATATAACTATGGCTACACCTTC. It encodes CASSLGRYNYGYTF. The rearrangement uses TRBV7-2 and TRBJ1-2; no reliable D call. The CDR3 is made up of 14 amino acids. Looked up from germline, CDR1 is SGHTA and CDR2 is FQGNSA. The V and J ends lost 1 base and 1 base respectively, with 7 bases between them.

This clone was observed a single time. The rearrangement joins TRBV5-1 to TRBJ2-5; TRBD1 matches at 10 bases. The CDR3 sequence is 15 residues long. Losses at the gene ends were 4 bases for V and 5 bases for J; bases not matched to a gene: 8. In germline, CDR1 is SGHRS, CDR2 YFSETQ. CDR3 in amino acids: CASSRDRGGWETQYF. CDR3 coding DNA: TGCGCCAGCAGCAGGGACAGGGGTGGATGGGAGACCCAGTACTTC.

Written as DNA, the CDR3 is TGTGCCAGCAGCTTACGTACTAGCGGGACCCGCACAGATACGCAGTATTTT. Encoded protein: CASSLRTSGTRTDTQYF. This chain connects TRBV11-2 to TRBJ2-3, with TRBD2 identical over 10 bases. After removal of 2 bases from V and 1 base from J, the junction contained 6 bases not matched to a gene. CDR1 is SGHAT, CDR2 FQNNGV, per germline. The CDR3 consists of 17 residues. Looking up the rest from reference TRBV11-2 and TRBJ2-3 gives the full variable domain: EAGVAQSPRYKIIEKRQSVAFWCNPISGHATLYWYQQILGQGPKLLIQFQNNGVVDDSQLPKDRFSAERLKGVDSTLKIQPAKLEDSAVYLCASSLRTSGTRTDTQYFGPGTRLTVL.

J is TRBJ2-3 and V is TRBV3-1 (or the pseudogene TRBV3-2); 12 bases are shared with TRBD1. The CDR3 totals 21 residues. Germline V gene sequence: CDR1 LGHDT, CDR2 YNNKEL (reference sequence). V dropped 0 bases and J dropped 4; count of bases not matched to a gene: 17. In DNA form, the CDR3 reads TGTGCCAGCAGCCAAGATAATCCCCACCGGGACAGGGGGCGCTGGGCAGATACGCAGTATTTT. This sequence encodes CASSQDNPHRDRGRWADTQYF.

The rearrangement links TRBV27 to TRBJ2-2; TRBD2 is a possible D gene (5 bases). CDR3 length: 16 residues. V gave up 5 bases and J gave up 2 bases, with 15 bases separating them. CDR1 and CDR2 from the germline V gene are MNHEY and SMNVEV (reference sequence). CDR3 DNA sequence: TGTGCCAGCAGTGCCCAGGACTTTTATAACACCGGGGAGCTGTTTTTT. Translating it yields CASSAQDFYNTGELFF.

The chain combines TRBV6-5 with TRBJ1-1, with TRBD1 matching over 7 bases. The CDR3 contains 14 residues. Trimming at V came to 6 bases and at J to 4 bases, leaving 8 bases not matched to a gene. From germline, CDR1 is MNHEY and CDR2 SVGAGI. The CDR3 loop reads CASSRSGTATEAFF. CDR3 DNA sequence: TGTGCCAGCAGCCGCTCTGGGACAGCCACTGAAGCTTTCTTT.

This chain joins TRBV5-1 and TRBJ2-2; D uncertain. The CDR3 runs 16 residues. Germline lookup yields CDR1 SGHRS and CDR2 YFSETQ. The V end was cut by 4 bases, the J end by 2 bases, with 15 bases between. The CDR3 DNA reads as TGCGCCAGCAGCCATATCGGAAACTCTAACACCGGGGAGCTGTTTTTT. Translating gives CASSHIGNSNTGELFF.

The rearrangement links TRBV5-5 to TRBJ1-2; the D is unclear. This CDR3 is 13 amino acids long. The germline V and J ends were trimmed by 0 bases and 4 bases, with 7 bases remaining between them. Germline V gene sequence: CDR1 SGHKS, CDR2 YYEKEE (reference sequence). The CDR3 is CASSLVSGYGYTF. The CDR3 bases are TGTGCCAGCAGCTTGGTCTCAGGCTATGGCTACACCTTC.

The chain is built from TRBV18 and TRBJ1-3, with D unclear. Trimming pared 4 bases from V and 0 bases from J, leaving 13 bases between. Germline-derived CDR1 and CDR2 are KGHSH and LQKENI. The CDR3 contains 16 residues. The CDR3, as DNA: TGTGCCAGCTCACTTAGTACATCGAGCTCTGGAAACACCATATATTTT. Translated, it gives CASSLSTSSSGNTIYF.

The rearrangement links TRBV6-2 or TRBV6-3 to TRBJ1-6, with 7 bases that match TRBD1. The germline CDR1 and CDR2 sequences are MNHEY and SVGEGT. With 4 bases clipped from V and 4 bases from J, the junction kept 1 base outside the gene matches. This CDR3 comprises 14 residues. This CDR3 is CASSWGQYNSPLHF. The CDR3 bases are TGTGCCAGCAGTTGGGGACAGTATAATTCACCCCTCCACTTT.